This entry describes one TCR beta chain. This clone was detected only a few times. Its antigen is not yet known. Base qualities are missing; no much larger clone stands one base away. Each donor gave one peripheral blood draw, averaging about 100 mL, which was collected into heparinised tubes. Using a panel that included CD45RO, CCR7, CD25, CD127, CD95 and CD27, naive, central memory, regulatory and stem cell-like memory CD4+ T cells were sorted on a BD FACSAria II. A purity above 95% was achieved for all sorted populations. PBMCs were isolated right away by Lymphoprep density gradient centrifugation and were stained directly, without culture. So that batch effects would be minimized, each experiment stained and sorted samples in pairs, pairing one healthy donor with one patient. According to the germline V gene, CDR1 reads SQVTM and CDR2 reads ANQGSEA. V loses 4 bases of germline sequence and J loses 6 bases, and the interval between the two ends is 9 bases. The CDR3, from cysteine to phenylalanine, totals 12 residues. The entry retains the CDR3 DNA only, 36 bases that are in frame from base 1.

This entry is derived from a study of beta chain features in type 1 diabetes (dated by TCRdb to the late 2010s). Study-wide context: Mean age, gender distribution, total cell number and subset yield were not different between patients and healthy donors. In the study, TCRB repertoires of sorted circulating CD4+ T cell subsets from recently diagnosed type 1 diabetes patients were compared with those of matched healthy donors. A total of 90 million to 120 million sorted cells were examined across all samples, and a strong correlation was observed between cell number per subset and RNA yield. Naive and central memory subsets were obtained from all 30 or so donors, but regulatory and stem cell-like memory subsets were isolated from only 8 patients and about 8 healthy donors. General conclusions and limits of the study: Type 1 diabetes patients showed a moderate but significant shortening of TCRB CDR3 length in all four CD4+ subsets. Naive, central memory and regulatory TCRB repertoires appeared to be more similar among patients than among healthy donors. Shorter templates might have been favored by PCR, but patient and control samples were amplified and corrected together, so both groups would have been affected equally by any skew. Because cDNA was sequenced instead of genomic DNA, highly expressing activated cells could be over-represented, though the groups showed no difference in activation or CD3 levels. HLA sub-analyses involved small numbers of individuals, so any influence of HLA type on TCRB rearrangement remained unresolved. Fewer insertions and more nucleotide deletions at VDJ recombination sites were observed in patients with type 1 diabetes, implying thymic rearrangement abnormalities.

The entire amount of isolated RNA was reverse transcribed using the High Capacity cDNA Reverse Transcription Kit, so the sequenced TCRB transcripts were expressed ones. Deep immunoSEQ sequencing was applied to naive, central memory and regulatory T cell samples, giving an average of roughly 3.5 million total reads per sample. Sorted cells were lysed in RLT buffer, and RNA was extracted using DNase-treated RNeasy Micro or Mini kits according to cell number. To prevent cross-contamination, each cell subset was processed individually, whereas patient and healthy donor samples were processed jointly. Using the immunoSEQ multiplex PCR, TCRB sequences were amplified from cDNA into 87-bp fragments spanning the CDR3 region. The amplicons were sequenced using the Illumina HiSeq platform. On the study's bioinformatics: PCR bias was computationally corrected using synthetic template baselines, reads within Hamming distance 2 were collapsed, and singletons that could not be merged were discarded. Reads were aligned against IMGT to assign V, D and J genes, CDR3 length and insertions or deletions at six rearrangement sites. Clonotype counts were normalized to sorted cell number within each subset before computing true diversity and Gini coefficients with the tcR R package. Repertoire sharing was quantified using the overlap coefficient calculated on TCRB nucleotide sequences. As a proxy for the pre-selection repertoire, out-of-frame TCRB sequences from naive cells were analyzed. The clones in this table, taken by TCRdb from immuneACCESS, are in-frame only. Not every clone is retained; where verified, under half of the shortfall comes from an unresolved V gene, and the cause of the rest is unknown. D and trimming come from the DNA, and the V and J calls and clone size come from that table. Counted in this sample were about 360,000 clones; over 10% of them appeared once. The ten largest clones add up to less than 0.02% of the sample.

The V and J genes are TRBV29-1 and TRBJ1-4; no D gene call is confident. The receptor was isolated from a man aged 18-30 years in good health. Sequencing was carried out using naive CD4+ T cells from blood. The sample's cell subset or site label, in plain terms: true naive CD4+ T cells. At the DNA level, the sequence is TGCAGCGTTGCACAGTCATATGAAAAACTGTTTTTT. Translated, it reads CSVAQSYEKLFF.